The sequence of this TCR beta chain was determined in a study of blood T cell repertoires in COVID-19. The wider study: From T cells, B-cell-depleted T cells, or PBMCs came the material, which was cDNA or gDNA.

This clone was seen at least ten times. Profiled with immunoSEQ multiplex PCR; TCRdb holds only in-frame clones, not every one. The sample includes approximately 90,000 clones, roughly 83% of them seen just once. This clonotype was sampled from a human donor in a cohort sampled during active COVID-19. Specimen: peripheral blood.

The CDR3 loop reads CATPWGSTISYEQYF. The CDR3 nucleotides are TGTGCCACCCCTTGGGGCAGCACCATCTCCTACGAGCAGTACTTC. The chain combines TRBV24-1 with TRBJ2-7; D perhaps matches TRBD1 (5 bases). The V gene's germline CDR1 is KGHDR and CDR2 SFDVKD. CDR3 length: 15 residues. V lost 9 bases to trimming and J lost 0 bases, with 17 bases between them.